Listed below are T cell receptor beta chains from one sample, sequenced in a study of blood T cell repertoires in COVID-19. TCRdb's table, derived via immunoSEQ multiplex PCR, lists solely in-frame clones and lacks some. This repertoire shows about 200,000 clones, 70% to 90% found once; its top ten account for 6.5% to 9%. The source material was peripheral blood. The receptors were sampled from a woman in her fifties or sixties with active or convalescent COVID-19. The CDR3 runs from the conserved cysteine through the conserved F or W. D genes are given only for firm matches.

j_call | d_call | v_call | cdr3_nt | cdr3_aa
TRBJ2-1 | NA | TRBV5-1 | TGCGCCAGCAGCCCCTTAACAGGGTTGGGATACAATGAGCAGTTCTTC | CASSPLTGLGYNEQFF
TRBJ1-1 | NA | TRBV6-5 | TGTGCCAGCATAGACAGAGCCATGAACACTGAAGCTTTCTTT | CASIDRAMNTEAFF
TRBJ1-2 | NA | TRBV4-1 | TGCGCCAGCAGCCAACCGACCCAGGGCTATTATGGCTACACCTTC | CASSQPTQGYYGYTF
TRBJ1-6 | TRBD1 | TRBV18 | TGTGCCAGCTCCTCGGGACAGGGCGACCGTTCACCCCTCCACTTT | CASSSGQGDRSPLHF
TRBJ2-2 | TRBD1 | TRBV12-5 | TGTGCTAGTGGCTCAGGGGGCTGGGACACCGGGGAGCTGTTTTTT | CASGSGGWDTGELFF
TRBJ1-6 | NA | TRBV28 | TGTGCCAGCAGTCGGAATTCACCCCTCCACTTT | CASSRNSPLHF
TRBJ1-2 | TRBD1 | TRBV5-5 | TGTGCCAGCAGTCGTGACAGGGGCTATGGCTACACCTTC | CASSRDRGYGYTF
TRBJ2-3 | TRBD1 | TRBV3-1/TRBV3-2 | TGTGCCAGCAGCCAAGGGGGGACAGGATCGGATACGCAGTATTTT | CASSQGGTGSDTQYF
TRBJ2-3 | TRBD2 | TRBV24-1 | TGTGCCACCAGTGATCCTGCCCCTTTAGCGGGGGCGGGAGATACGCAGTATTTT | CATSDPAPLAGAGDTQYF
TRBJ1-3 | NA | TRBV5-1 | TGCGCCAGCAGCTCGTTAGGGGTGATCTCTGGAAACACCATATATTTT | CASSSLGVISGNTIYF
TRBJ2-1 | NA | TRBV12-5 | TGTGCTAGTGGTATAACAGGGTACAATGAGCAGTTCTTC | CASGITGYNEQFF
TRBJ1-2 | TRBD1 | TRBV24-1 | TGTGCCATCCAAGACAGGGGCATGGGCTACACCTTC | CAIQDRGMGYTF
TRBJ2-3 | NA | TRBV24-1 | TGTGCCACCAGTGATTTGAACGCGGATAGCCCCGGGGATACGCAGTATTTT | CATSDLNADSPGDTQYF
TRBJ2-7 | NA | TRBV19 | TGTGCCAGTAAACCGACGGGGTCCTACGAGCAGTACTTC | CASKPTGSYEQYF
TRBJ2-3 | NA | TRBV30 | TGTGCCTGGACCGAGGGAAGTACTAGCACAGATACGCAGTATTTT | CAWTEGSTSTDTQYF
TRBJ2-7 | TRBD2 | TRBV4-2 | TGTGCCAGCAGCCAAGCACCTAGCGGGGGCTACGAGCAGTACTTC | CASSQAPSGGYEQYF
TRBJ2-3 | NA | TRBV2 | TGTGCCAGCAGTGAACTTCGCGGGGGCACAGATACGCAGTATTTT | CASSELRGGTDTQYF
TRBJ2-5 | TRBD2 | TRBV3-1/TRBV3-2 | TGTGCCAGCAGCCAAGAAGGAGGGGCAGCGGGAGGGCGGCAGACCCAGTACTTC | CASSQEGGAAGGRQTQYF
TRBJ1-3 | NA | TRBV28 | TGTGCCAGCAGTTTATTGGGGGCGGCGGGAAACACCATATATTTT | CASSLLGAAGNTIYF
TRBJ2-1 | NA | TRBV5-6 | TGTGCCAGCAGCTTGCGGAGCAATGAGCAGTTCTTC | CASSLRSNEQFF
TRBJ1-5 | TRBD1 | TRBV2 | TGTGCCAGCACCCGGGACAGACTTACCAATCAGCCCCAGCATTTT | CASTRDRLTNQPQHF